This T cell receptor (beta chain) was identified in a study of identifying expanded T cells in peripheral blood. General study results and limits: Roughly two-week clone count variance significantly increased as total template count grew. Differentially abundant clones: around 1.2 between replicates, approximately 15 at around 14 days, over 18 at four.

During the collection period, no donor immune events like infections were recorded. TCRdb keeps only in-frame clones here, not all; method: immunoSEQ multiplex PCR. The data show about 86,000 clones, with approximately 88% seen just once and under 6.5% held by the top ten. About this clone itself: No antigen is known for it.

V shed 3 bases and J 2 bases; nucleotides not matched to a gene: 1. Germline V gene data show CDR1 as SGHRS and CDR2 as YFSETQ. The CDR3 is 13 amino acids. The rearrangement links TRBV5-1 to TRBJ2-7; the match to TRBD1 covers 8 bases. The TCR originated in a person between 18 and 70 years old in good health. The sample was blood. CDR3 nucleotide sequence: TGCGCCAGCAGCTCGACAGGGGCCTACGAGCAGTACTTC. This encodes CASSSTGAYEQYF. Drawing the rest from reference TRBV5-1 and TRBJ2-7, the complete variable domain is KAGVTQTPRYLIKTRGQQVTLSCSPISGHRSVSWYQQTPGQGLQFLFEYFSETQRNKGNFPGRFSGRQFSNSRSEMNVSTLELGDSALYLCASSSTGAYEQYFGPGTRLTVT.